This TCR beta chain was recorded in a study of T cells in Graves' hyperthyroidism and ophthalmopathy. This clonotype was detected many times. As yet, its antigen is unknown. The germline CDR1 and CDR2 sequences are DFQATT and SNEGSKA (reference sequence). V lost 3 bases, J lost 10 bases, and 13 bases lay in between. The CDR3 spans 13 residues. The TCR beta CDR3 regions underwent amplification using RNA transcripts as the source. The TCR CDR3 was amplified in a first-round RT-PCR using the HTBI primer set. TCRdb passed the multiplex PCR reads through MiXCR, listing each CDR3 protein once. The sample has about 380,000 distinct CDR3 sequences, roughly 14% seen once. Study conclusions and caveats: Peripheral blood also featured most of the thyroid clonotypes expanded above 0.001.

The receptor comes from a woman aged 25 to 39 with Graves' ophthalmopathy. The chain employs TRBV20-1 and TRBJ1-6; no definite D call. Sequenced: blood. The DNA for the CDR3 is TGCAGTGCTAGTCCTGGAGGTAACTCACCCCTCCACTTT. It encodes CSASPGGNSPLHF.